This TCR beta chain is drawn from a study of blood T cell repertoires in COVID-19. Background on the study: T cells, B-cell-depleted T cells, or PBMCs provided the cDNA or gDNA that served as material.

In the original processing: Reference gene primer amplification gave estimated nucleated cell counts. Assay used: immunoSEQ multiplex PCR; TCRdb lists only in-frame clones, some missing. V and J calls and clone size are as listed in that table; D and trimming were resolved from the DNA. Of approximately 260,000 clones in the sample, approximately 90% were seen once. This CDR3 region has 15 residues. V was cut by 4 bases and J by 4 bases, with 14 bases left in between. Germline V gene data show CDR1 as MRHNA and CDR2 as SNTAGT. The sample taken for sequencing was peripheral blood. This sequence joins TRBV6-4 and TRBJ2-1; a weak D match, TRBD1 (6 bases). The sequence derives from a woman aged 40 to 50 with acute or convalescent COVID-19. Here the CDR3 DNA reads TGTGCCAGCAGTGTCGAGGGGGAGACATACAATGAGCAGTTCTTC. Translation: CASSVEGETYNEQFF.